The following is a T cell receptor beta chain sequence with its context. The target antigen is unknown. Per the germline V gene, CDR1 is WNHNN and CDR2 is SYGVQD (reference sequence). The J segment lost 2 bases and the V segment lost 5 bases, leaving 5 bases of the junction unmatched. The CDR3 length is 15 residues. This entry belongs to a study of PD-1 blockade in classical Hodgkin lymphoma. Overall study findings and caveats: Baseline diversity resembling that of newly diagnosed patients was seen in complete responders.

Data came from immunoSEQ multiplex PCR; TCRdb stores just in-frame clones and leaves some out. The table shows fewer than 20,000 clones, with over 70% occurring only once. Time point described: cycle 4 day 1 (C4D1), after 6 weeks of nivolumab. All trial patients relapsed after autologous stem cell transplantation. Magnetic negative selection was used to purify CD4+ T cells from thawed PBMCs. The TCR sequence derives from a human donor with classical Hodgkin lymphoma. The sequencing here drew on CD4+ T cells from blood, taken before the fourth cycle of nivolumab. This chain links TRBV10-1 with TRBJ2-5; 10 bases match TRBD2. CDR3: CASSPGTSEQETQYF. The CDR3 DNA sequence: TGCGCCAGCAGTCCCGGGACTAGCGAACAAGAGACCCAGTACTTC.